A selection of T cell receptor beta chains follows, all from one sample in a study of blood T cells in healthy people across ages. TCRdb used MiXCR to reprocess the 5' RACE reads, holding one entry per CDR3 protein. The sample has a few hundred thousand distinct CDR3 sequences, less than 30% seen once. Source material: blood. Source of these receptors: a woman between 70 and 85 years old in good health. Each CDR3 is given with its conserved first and last residue. Fields, in order: V gene, J gene, clone size, CDR3 length, D gene, CDR3 DNA, CDR3 protein. A D gene is named only where the DNA matches it firmly. Rows give clone size only sometimes, using once, few, many, or a class for an expanded clone.

>TRBV27|TRBJ2-2|-|16|-
TGTGCCAGCAGTCGGGGGCCCGTTGCGAACACCGGGGAGCTGTTTTTT
CASSRGPVANTGELFF
>TRBV3-1|TRBJ2-5|-|15|TRBD2
TGTGCCAGCAGCCAGTCGACTAGCGGGAAACAGACCCAGTACTTC
CASSQSTSGKQTQYF
>TRBV6-2/TRBV6-3|TRBJ2-1|-|15|-
TGTGCCAGCAGAAGGCGGGACAAAGGTAATGTAGAGCAGTTCTTC
CASRRRDKGNVEQFF
>TRBV19|TRBJ2-3|-|17|-
TGTGCCAGTAGTCCGCCGTGGGGAGCCCCAAGCACAGATACGCAGTATTTT
CASSPPWGAPSTDTQYF
>TRBV5-6|TRBJ2-5|many|14|-
TGTGCCAGCAGCTTCAGGGGTATCCAAGAGACCCAGTACTTC
CASSFRGIQETQYF
>TRBV7-9|TRBJ1-1|-|12|-
TGTGCCAGCAGCTTAACGGGACCAAGAGCTTTCTTT
CASSLTGPRAFF
>TRBV10-3|TRBJ1-2|few|16|-
TGTGCCATCAGTGAGAGGGGCGAATCGGCTAACTATGGCTACACCTTC
CAISERGESANYGYTF
>TRBV28|TRBJ1-2|-|16|-
TGTGCCAGCAGTTATCCAGGGGTGAGAGGGGACTATGGCTACACCTTC
CASSYPGVRGDYGYTF
>TRBV28|TRBJ1-5|few|15|TRBD1
TGTGCCAGCAGTTTATCACAGGGGTCGTATCAGCCCCAGCATTTT
CASSLSQGSYQPQHF
>TRBV5-1|TRBJ1-1|few|13|-
TGCGCCAGCAGCTTGGACGGGGTCACTGAAGCTTTCTTT
CASSLDGVTEAFF
>TRBV5-6|TRBJ2-7|-|16|TRBD2
TGTGCCAGCAGCTACGGGACTAGCGGGGGGCTCTACGAGCAGTACTTC
CASSYGTSGGLYEQYF
>TRBV25-1|TRBJ2-6|few|16|-
TGTGCCAGCAGTGAATCTTTAGGCTCTGGGGCCAACGTCCTGACTTTC
CASSESLGSGANVLTF
>TRBV7-2|TRBJ1-2|few|15|TRBD1
TGTGCCAGCAGCCCATACCCGGGACAGCAATATGGCTACACCTTC
CASSPYPGQQYGYTF
>TRBV12-3/TRBV12-4|TRBJ2-7|-|12|-
TGTGCCAGCAGTTTAGGACAGTACGAGCAGTACTTC
CASSLGQYEQYF
>TRBV20-1|TRBJ2-3|-|15|TRBD2
TGCAGTGCTATTCCTAGCGGGGCGGGCACAGATACGCAGTATTTT
CSAIPSGAGTDTQYF
>TRBV20-1|TRBJ2-4|-|19|TRBD2
TGCAGTGCTAGAGTTTCTGATGGGCTAGCGGGGTTACCCAAAAACATTCAGTACTTC
CSARVSDGLAGLPKNIQYF
>TRBV28|TRBJ1-5|few|17|-
TGTGCCAGTTCCTCCTCGGCTCACAGGGTCAGCAATCAGCCCCAGCATTTT
CASSSSAHRVSNQPQHF
>TRBV27|TRBJ1-6|few|17|-
TGTGCCAGTTCGAAGGACGTTTCCAGCTCCTATAATTCACCCCTCCACTTT
CASSKDVSSSYNSPLHF
>TRBV4-1|TRBJ2-5|many|21|-
TGCGCCAGCAGCCAAGTTGTGTCTGGGGTTGGTAGCGTTGGGGGCCAAGAGACCCAGTACTTC
CASSQVVSGVGSVGGQETQYF
>TRBV3-1|TRBJ2-1|many|15|TRBD2
TGTGCCAGCAGCCAAAGAACTAGCGCGACCCATGAGCAGTTCTTC
CASSQRTSATHEQFF
>TRBV20-1|TRBJ2-3|-|14|TRBD2
TGCAGTGCTTCTAGCGGGAGAGGCACAGATACGCAGTATTTT
CSASSGRGTDTQYF
>TRBV4-1|TRBJ1-4|few|16|TRBD1
TGCGCCAGCAGCCAACTAACGGGACAGACAAATGAAAAACTGTTTTTT
CASSQLTGQTNEKLFF
>TRBV20-1|TRBJ2-5|-|14|-
TGCAGTGCTGGAGATTGGCAAGGACGGGAGACCCAGTACTTC
CSAGDWQGRETQYF
>TRBV7-2|TRBJ2-5|many|15|-
TGTGCCAGCAGCTTGAGCCCGGGGCGGCAAGAGACCCAGTACTTC
CASSLSPGRQETQYF
>TRBV20-1|TRBJ1-1|-|12|TRBD1
TGCAGTGCTCGACAGGGGAACACTGAAGCTTTCTTT
CSARQGNTEAFF
>TRBV3-1|TRBJ2-5|-|15|TRBD2
TGTGCCAGCAGCCAATATATGACTAGCGGGAACGAGCGGTACTTC
CASSQYMTSGNERYF
>TRBV7-8|TRBJ2-3|-|16|-
TGTGCCAGCAGCTCCCGCCTTCCTAGAAAGGGAGATACGCAGTATTTT
CASSSRLPRKGDTQYF
>TRBV20-1|TRBJ2-3|once|14|-
TGCAGTGTTAAACGACTAGGTTCCACAGATACGCAGTATTTT
CSVKRLGSTDTQYF
>TRBV3-1|TRBJ2-1|-|13|-
TGTGCCAGCAGCTCTCCGACAGACAATGAGCAGTTCTTC
CASSSPTDNEQFF
>TRBV7-3|TRBJ2-1|few|15|-
TGTGCCAGCAGGCGGGGTGGGGGGTTAGACAATGAGCAGTTCTTC
CASRRGGGLDNEQFF
>TRBV6-1|TRBJ1-1|-|13|TRBD1
TGTGCCAGCAGAGGGACAGGGCCGACTGAAGCTTTCTTT
CASRGTGPTEAFF
>TRBV5-1|TRBJ2-1|once|16|TRBD2
TGCGCCAGCAGCTTGGTGGGGACTAGCGGCGACAATGAGCAGTTCTTC
CASSLVGTSGDNEQFF
>TRBV20-1|TRBJ1-4|few|13|-
TGCAGTGCTAGTGGTCTGATGAATGAAAAACTGTTTTTT
CSASGLMNEKLFF
>TRBV7-2|TRBJ1-1|-|15|-
TGTGCCAGCAGCTCTTCTCGACTCTTGAACACTGAAGCTTTCTTT
CASSSSRLLNTEAFF
>TRBV10-3|TRBJ1-2|-|13|-
TGTGCCATCAGTGAGTGGGGATCCTACGGCTACACCTTC
CAISEWGSYGYTF
>TRBV6-2/TRBV6-3|TRBJ2-1|-|17|TRBD2
TGTGCCAGCAGTTACCTACCGTCTAGCGGGAGGGGAAATGAGCAGTTCTTC
CASSYLPSSGRGNEQFF
>TRBV12-3/TRBV12-4|TRBJ1-5|-|15|TRBD1
TGTGCCAGCAGTTTAGAGGGGGCCGGAGGTCAGCCCCAGCATTTT
CASSLEGAGGQPQHF
>TRBV18|TRBJ1-1|-|12|TRBD1
TGTGCCAGCTCACCGACAGGGGTTGCAGCTTTCTTT
CASSPTGVAAFF
>TRBV6-5|TRBJ1-6|many|15|-
TGTGCCAGCAGTTACTCGATAAATGGGAATTCACCCCTCCACTTT
CASSYSINGNSPLHF
>TRBV29-1|TRBJ2-7|few|13|TRBD1
TGCAGCGCCAGGACAGGGGGCAACTACGAGCAGTACTTC
CSARTGGNYEQYF
>TRBV29-1|TRBJ2-1|-|14|-
TGCAGCGTTCGACGGGGAGGCTCCTACAATAAGCAGTTCTTC
CSVRRGGSYNKQFF
>TRBV29-1|TRBJ2-7|few|12|-
TGCAGCGCCAGACAGGCCTCCTACGAGCAGTACTTC
CSARQASYEQYF